Presented here are 23 T cell receptor beta chains from one specimen sequenced in a study of beta chain features in type 1 diabetes. Whole-study findings and limits: Shorter TCRB CDR3s, moderately but significantly so, marked every one of the four CD4+ subsets in Type 1 diabetes patients.

These TCRs' antigens remain unknown. The isolated RNA, all of it, was reverse transcribed, so expressed TCRB transcripts were what got sequenced. The repertoire was sequenced with immunoSEQ multiplex PCR; TCRdb's copy has only in-frame clones and lacks some. The sample holds about 340,000 clones, approximately 9.9% seen once. The sequenced sample consisted of central memory CD4+ T cells from blood. All receptors derive from a man aged 25-45 years with type 1 diabetes.

The rearrangement joins TRBV5-4 to TRBJ2-1; D remains unclear. Germline CDR1 is SGHNT and CDR2 is YYREEE (reference sequence). Trimming took 4 bases from V and 0 from J, leaving 11 bases between them. The length of the CDR3 is 15 residues. CDR3 coding DNA: TGTGCCAGCAGCCCGGCCTTGGGCTCCTACAATGAGCAGTTCTTC. This gives the protein CASSPALGSYNEQFF. The variable domain in full, completed from reference TRBV5-4 and TRBJ2-1, reads ETGVTQSPTHLIKTRGQQVTLRCSSQSGHNTVSWYQQALGQGPQFIFQYYREEENGRGNFPPRFSGLQFPNYSSELNVNALELDDSALYLCASSPALGSYNEQFFGPGTRLTVL.

This clone occurred a few times. CDR3 DNA: TGTGCCAGCAGCGTAGAGCCTACAGGAGACTACGAGCAGTACTTC. Translated, it gives CASSVEPTGDYEQYF. The V call is TRBV9, the J call TRBJ2-7, with D tentatively TRBD1 (5 bases). Trimming left V 0 bases short and J 3 bases short, with 13 bases between. The CDR3 runs 15 residues. Germline loops: CDR1 SGDLS, CDR2 YYNGEE.

The CDR3 region is CASSLGMNTEAFF. CDR3 nucleotides: TGTGCCAGCTCCCTGGGGATGAACACTGAAGCTTTCTTT. This chain uses TRBV18 with TRBJ1-1; D is undetermined. The germline gives CDR1 KGHSH, CDR2 LQKENI. The CDR3 has 13 amino acids. Trimming took off 6 bases at V and 0 bases at J, with 8 bases between the two ends. The whole variable domain, filled in from reference TRBV18 and TRBJ1-1, reads NAGVMQNPRHLVRRRGQEARLRCSPMKGHSHVYWYRQLPEEGLKFMVYLQKENIIDESGMPKERFSAEFPKEGPSILRIQQVVRGDSAAYFCASSLGMNTEAFFGQGTRLTVV.

This clone was seen only a few times. V is TRBV30 and J is TRBJ2-7, with 9 positions matching TRBD2. Germline CDR1 GTSNPN, CDR2 SVGIG (reference sequence). The trim removed 3 bases at V and 6 bases at J, leaving 12 bases unmatched. The length of the CDR3 is 15 residues. CDR3 nucleotides: TGTGCCTGGAGGCGGCTTAGCGGGGGCCTCGGCGAGCAGTACTTC. It yields the protein CAWRRLSGGLGEQYF.

Many counts were recorded for this clone. The V call is TRBV7-2, the J call TRBJ2-5; D gene ambiguous. The CDR3 runs to 14 residues. V lost 2 bases to trimming and J lost 5 bases, with 12 bases between them. Germline V gene lookup returns CDR1 SGHTA and CDR2 FQGNSA. CDR3 residues: CASSLSVGSETQYF. The CDR3 region has the DNA TGTGCCAGCAGCTTATCTGTCGGGTCCGAGACCCAGTACTTC.

The chain carries TRBV29-1 and TRBJ2-7; 8 bases line up with TRBD1. Unmatched junction bases numbered 15, after V lost 0 bases and J lost 11 bases. The CDR3 length is 15 residues. Germline V gene lookup returns CDR1 SQVTM and CDR2 ANQGSEA. The CDR3, as DNA: TGCAGCGTTGAAGATCGTGAGGCAGGGGGCGCGGTAGAGTACTTC. Translated, it gives CSVEDREAGGAVEYF.

The V call is TRBV27, the J call TRBJ1-4, with TRBD1 matching over 12 bases. This CDR3 is 14 amino acids long. The ends lost 6 bases at V and 10 bases at J; junction bases unmatched: 6. Germline CDR1 and CDR2: MNHEY and SMNVEV (reference sequence). CDR3 sequence (DNA): TGTGCCAGCAGCTCCGGGACAGGGGGCGTAAAACTGTTTTTT. Translating it yields CASSSGTGGVKLFF.

This clone was detected only a few times. CDR3 sequence (DNA): TGCGCCAGCAGCCGCGAGCGGGGGGACTACAATGAGCAGTTCTTC. It is translated as CASSRERGDYNEQFF. The chain employs TRBV5-1 and TRBJ2-1; TRBD2 matches 9 bases. With V trimmed by 4 bases and J by 3 bases, 5 bases remained unmatched. Germline CDR1 SGHRS, CDR2 YFSETQ. The CDR3 contains 15 residues.

This clone has more than one count but fewer than ten. The rearrangement uses TRBV4-3 and TRBJ1-2, with D possibly being TRBD1 (5 bases). Germline V lookup: CDR1 LGHNA, CDR2 YSLEER. The V and J ends lost 0 bases and 4 bases respectively, with 12 bases between them. CDR3 length equals 15 residues. The CDR3 loop reads CASSQDIAGGYGYTF. CDR3 coding DNA: TGCGCCAGCAGCCAAGATATAGCGGGGGGCTATGGCTACACCTTC.

The chain carries TRBV7-9 and TRBJ2-5, with a weak D call TRBD1 (5 bases). The CDR3 sequence is 13 residues long. V gave up 4 bases and J gave up 4 bases, with 10 bases separating them. Looked up from germline, CDR1 is SEHNR and CDR2 is FQNEAQ (reference sequence). CDR3 coding DNA: TGTGCCAGCAGCTCAAGGGGCCCAGAGACCCAGTACTTC. Amino acids: CASSSRGPETQYF.

This clone appeared a few times. The chain employs TRBV7-9 and TRBJ1-5; a possible D gene is TRBD1 (5 bases). This CDR3 has 17 residues. Germline-derived CDR1 and CDR2 are SEHNR and FQNEAQ (reference sequence). The V gene lost 1 base and the J gene lost 3 bases, with 16 bases spanning the gap. The CDR3 protein is CASSLGTGEGDNQPQHF. The CDR3 nucleotides are TGTGCCAGCAGCTTAGGGACGGGAGAAGGGGACAATCAGCCCCAGCATTTT.

The sample holds a few counts of this clone. The rearrangement uses TRBV10-1 and TRBJ2-1; no firm D call. V was pared by 2 bases and J by 5 bases, with 19 bases between. CDR3 size: 17 residues. Germline assignment: CDR1 WNHNN and CDR2 SYGVQD (reference sequence). This CDR3 reads CASSEIGRPDLHNEQFF. The CDR3 DNA is TGCGCCAGCAGTGAGATAGGCAGGCCTGATTTACACAATGAGCAGTTCTTC.

This rearrangement joins TRBV7-2 to TRBJ2-1; 13 bases match TRBD2. CDR1 and CDR2 (germline): SGHTA, FQGNSA. Germline trimming cut 5 bases from V and 15 bases from J; bases unmatched to any gene: 13. CDR3 length equals 15 residues. The CDR3 nucleotides read TGTGCCAGCAGCCTGACTAGCGGGGGGACTATGAGTGGGTTCTTC. Its translation is CASSLTSGGTMSGFF.

The chain combines TRBV6-5 with TRBJ1-2; D unclear. The CDR3 spans 15 residues. Germline V lookup: CDR1 MNHEY, CDR2 SVGAGI. V lost 5 bases and J 2 bases, leaving 15 bases between the germline ends. The CDR3 sequence is CASSPLDGSNYGYTF. CDR3 in DNA: TGTGCCAGCAGTCCACTGGACGGGTCAAACTATGGCTACACCTTC.

Remarks on this clone: A much larger clone lies a single base off, so this may be a read error. The rearrangement uses TRBV7-2 and TRBJ2-2; D uncertain. The CDR3 spans 12 residues. Germline loops: CDR1 SGHTA, CDR2 FQGNSA. The V end lost 0 bases, the J end lost 6 bases, and 2 bases lay between the germline ends. CDR3 DNA sequence: TGTGCCAGCAGCTTAGCGGCCGGGGAGCTGTTTTTT. This encodes CASSLAAGELFF.

The J gene is TRBJ2-7, the V gene TRBV10-3; 10 bases fit TRBD1. This CDR3 contains 15 residues. Losses at the gene ends were 6 bases for V and 3 bases for J; bases not matched to a gene: 8. CDR1 is ENHRY, CDR2 SYGVKD, per germline. CDR3 nucleotide sequence: TGTGCCATCAGCGGGGCAGGGACAGGGGTCTACGAGCAGTACTTC. Its protein is CAISGAGTGVYEQYF.

V gene TRBV27 combines with J gene TRBJ1-6; D is undetermined. Germline CDR1 reads MNHEY; CDR2 reads SMNVEV (reference sequence). This CDR3 is built from 15 residues. V lost 2 bases, J lost 7 bases, and 12 bases lay in between. Written as DNA, the CDR3 is TGTGCCAGCAGTTTAAGTACGAGAGCCAATTCACCCCTCCACTTT. This sequence encodes CASSLSTRANSPLHF.

This clone came up a few times. The J gene is TRBJ1-1, the V gene TRBV25-1; D remains unclear. The V gene lost 3 bases and the J gene lost 5 bases, with 10 bases spanning the gap. Germline CDR1 MGHDK, CDR2 SYGVNS. The CDR3 loop spans 13 amino acids. In DNA, the CDR3 is TGTGCCAGCAGTGATACCCCCTGGACTGAAGCTTTCTTT. It specifies CASSDTPWTEAFF.

This clone came up a few times. This specimen includes other DNA sequences encoding the same CDR3. The rearrangement joins TRBV7-2 to TRBJ1-2, with D perhaps TRBD1 (5 bases). V was cut by 6 bases and J by 2 bases, with 10 bases left in between. CDR3 length: 13 residues. The germline gives CDR1 SGHTA, CDR2 FQGNSA. The CDR3 DNA sequence: TGTGCCAGCAGTTCAGGGTCGAACTATGGCTACACCTTC. This codes for CASSSGSNYGYTF. Complete variable domain (other parts from reference TRBV7-2 and TRBJ1-2): GAGVSQSPSNKVTEKGKDVELRCDPISGHTALYWYRQSLGQGLEFLIYFQGNSAPDKSGLPSDRFSAERTGGSVSTLTIQRTQQEDSAVYLCASSSGSNYGYTFGSGTRLTVV.

This clone was counted between two and nine times. The chain has TRBV5-6 and TRBJ2-5; possibly TRBD1 or TRBD2 for D (5 bases each). V dropped 5 bases and J dropped 5 bases, with 19 bases sitting between them. There are 15 residues in the CDR3. CDR1 and CDR2 from the germline V gene are SGHDT and YYEEEE. CDR3 in DNA: TGTGCCAGCAGGCGCCAAGACCGGGGCGGCGAGACCCAGTACTTC. Protein: CASRRQDRGGETQYF.

This clone was counted a few times. Germline and junction disagree at one end, which may indicate a read error. V usage is TRBV27 and J usage is TRBJ2-7, with D possibly matching TRBD2 (6 bases). There are 13 residues in the CDR3. Germline-derived CDR1 and CDR2 are MNHEY and SMNVEV (reference sequence). The CDR3 protein is CASGRDSSFEQYF. DNA of the CDR3: TGTGCCAGCGGAAGGGACTCCTCCTTCGAGCAGTACTTC.

This clone showed up just a few times. The chain employs TRBV27 and TRBJ2-7; D call uncertain. The V end was cut by 0 bases, the J end by 4 bases, with 7 bases between. The CDR3 is made up of 13 amino acids. Germline V lookup: CDR1 MNHEY, CDR2 SMNVEV (reference sequence). DNA for the CDR3: TGTGCCAGCAGTTTATCGGTGCAGTACGAGCAGTACTTC. Amino acids: CASSLSVQYEQYF.

Only a few counts were recorded for this clone. The rearrangement links TRBV7-9 to TRBJ2-3; no clear D gene. Germline CDR1 SEHNR, CDR2 FQNEAQ (reference sequence). The CDR3 totals 12 residues. Trimming took off 8 bases at V and 2 bases at J, with 8 bases between the two ends. The CDR3: CASRTDTDTQYF. CDR3 bases: TGTGCCAGCCGAACGGACACAGATACGCAGTATTTT.